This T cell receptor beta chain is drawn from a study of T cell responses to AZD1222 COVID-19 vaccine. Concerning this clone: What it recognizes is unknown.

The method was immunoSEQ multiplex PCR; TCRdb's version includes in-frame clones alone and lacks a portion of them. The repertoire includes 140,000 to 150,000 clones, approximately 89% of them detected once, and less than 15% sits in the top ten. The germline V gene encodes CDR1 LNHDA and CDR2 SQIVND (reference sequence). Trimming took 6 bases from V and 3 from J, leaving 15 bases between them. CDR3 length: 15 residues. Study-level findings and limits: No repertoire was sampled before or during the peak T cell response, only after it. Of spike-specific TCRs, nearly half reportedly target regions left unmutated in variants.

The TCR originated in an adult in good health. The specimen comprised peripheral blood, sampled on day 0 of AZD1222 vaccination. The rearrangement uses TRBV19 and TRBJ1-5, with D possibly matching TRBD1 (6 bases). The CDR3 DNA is TGTGCCAGTAGGCGTAGGGGGGCAAACAATCAGCCCCAGCATTTT. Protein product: CASRRRGANNQPQHF.